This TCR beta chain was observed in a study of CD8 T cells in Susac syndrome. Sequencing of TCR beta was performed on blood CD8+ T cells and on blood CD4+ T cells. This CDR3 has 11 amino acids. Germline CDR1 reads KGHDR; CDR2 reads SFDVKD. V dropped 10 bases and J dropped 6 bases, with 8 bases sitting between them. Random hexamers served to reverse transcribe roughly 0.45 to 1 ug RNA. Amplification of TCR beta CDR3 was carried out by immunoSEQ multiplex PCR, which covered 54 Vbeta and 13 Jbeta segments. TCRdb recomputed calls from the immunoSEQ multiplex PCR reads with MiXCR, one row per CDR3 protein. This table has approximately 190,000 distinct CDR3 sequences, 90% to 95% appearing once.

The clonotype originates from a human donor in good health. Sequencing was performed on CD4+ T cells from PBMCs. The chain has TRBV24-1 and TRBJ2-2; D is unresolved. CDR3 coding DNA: TGTGCCACTTCCAGGTCCGGGGAGCTGTTTTTT. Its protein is CATSRSGELFF.